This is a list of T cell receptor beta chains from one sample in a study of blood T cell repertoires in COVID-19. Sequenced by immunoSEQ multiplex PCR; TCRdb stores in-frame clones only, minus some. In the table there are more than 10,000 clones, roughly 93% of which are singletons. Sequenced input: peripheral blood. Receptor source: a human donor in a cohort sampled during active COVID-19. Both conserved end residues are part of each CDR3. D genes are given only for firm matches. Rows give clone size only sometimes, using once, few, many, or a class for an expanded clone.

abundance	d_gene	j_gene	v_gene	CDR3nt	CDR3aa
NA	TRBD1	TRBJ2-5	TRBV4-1	TGCGCCAGCAGCCACCCGGGACAGGGTAGGGAGACCCAGTACTTC	CASSHPGQGRETQYF
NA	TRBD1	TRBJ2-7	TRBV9	TGTGCCAGCAGCGTCCTGTCGGGACAGGGTCTCCACGAGCAGTACTTC	CASSVLSGQGLHEQYF
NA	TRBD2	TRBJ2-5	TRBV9	TGTGCCAGCACCCAAGCGGGGGGGCATCGGGAGACCCAGTACTTC	CASTQAGGHRETQYF
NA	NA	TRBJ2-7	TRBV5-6	TGTGCCAGCAGCTTGGAAGTTTCAGGGGGGATTTACGAGCAGTACTTC	CASSLEVSGGIYEQYF
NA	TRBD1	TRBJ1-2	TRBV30	TGTGCCTGGAGGCCAGACAGGGGGCTGGGTGGCTACACCTTC	CAWRPDRGLGGYTF
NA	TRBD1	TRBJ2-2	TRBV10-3	TGTGCCATCAGTGAGGTCTCAGGGGGCCGATACACCGGGGAGCTGTTTTTT	CAISEVSGGRYTGELFF
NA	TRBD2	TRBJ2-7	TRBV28	TGTGCCAGCAGTACCGTAGCGGGAGGGGACTACGAGCAGTACTTC	CASSTVAGGDYEQYF
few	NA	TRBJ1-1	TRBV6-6	TGTGCCAGCAGTCGGAGGAACACTGAAGCTTTCTTT	CASSRRNTEAFF
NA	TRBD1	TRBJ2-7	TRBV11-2	TGTGCCAGCAGCTTATGGTCGGGGACAGTGTCCTACGAGCAGTACTTC	CASSLWSGTVSYEQYF
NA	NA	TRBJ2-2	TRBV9	TGTGCCAGCAGCTCCTACGGGGTCCGTGTAGCCGGGGAGCTGTTTTTT	CASSSYGVRVAGELFF
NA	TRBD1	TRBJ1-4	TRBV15	TGTGCCACCAGCAGAGAAGGGACAGGCTCTAATGAAAAACTGTTTTTT	CATSREGTGSNEKLFF
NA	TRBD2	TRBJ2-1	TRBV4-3	TGCGCCAGCAGCCAAGCCCTAGCGGGGGGCGGTGGAAATGAGCAGTTCTTC	CASSQALAGGGGNEQFF
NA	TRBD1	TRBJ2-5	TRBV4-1	TGCGCCAGCAGCCAAGGATCTGACAGGGGAGAGACCCAGTACTTC	CASSQGSDRGETQYF